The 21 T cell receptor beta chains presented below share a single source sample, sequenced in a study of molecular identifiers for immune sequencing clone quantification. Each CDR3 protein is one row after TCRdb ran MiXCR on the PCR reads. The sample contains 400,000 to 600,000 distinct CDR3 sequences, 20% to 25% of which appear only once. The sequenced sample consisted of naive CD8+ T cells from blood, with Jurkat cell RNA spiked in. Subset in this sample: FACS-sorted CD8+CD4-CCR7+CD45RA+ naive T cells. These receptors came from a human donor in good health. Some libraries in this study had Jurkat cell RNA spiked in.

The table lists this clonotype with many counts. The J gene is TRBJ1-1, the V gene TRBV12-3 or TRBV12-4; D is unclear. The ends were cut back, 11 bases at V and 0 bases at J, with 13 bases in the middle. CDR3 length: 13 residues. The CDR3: CAGREAVNTEAFF. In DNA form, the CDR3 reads TGTGCCGGACGGGAGGCAGTGAACACTGAAGCTTTCTTT.

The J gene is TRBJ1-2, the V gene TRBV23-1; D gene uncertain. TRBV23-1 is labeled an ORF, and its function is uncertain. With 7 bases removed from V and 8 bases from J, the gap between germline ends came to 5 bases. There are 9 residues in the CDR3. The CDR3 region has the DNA TGCGCCAGCACAATCGGCTACACCTTC. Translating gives CASTIGYTF.

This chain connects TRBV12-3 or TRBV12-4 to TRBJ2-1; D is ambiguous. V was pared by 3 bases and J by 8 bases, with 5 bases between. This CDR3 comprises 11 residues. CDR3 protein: CASSFVDEQFF. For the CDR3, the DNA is TGTGCCAGCAGTTTTGTGGATGAGCAGTTCTTC.

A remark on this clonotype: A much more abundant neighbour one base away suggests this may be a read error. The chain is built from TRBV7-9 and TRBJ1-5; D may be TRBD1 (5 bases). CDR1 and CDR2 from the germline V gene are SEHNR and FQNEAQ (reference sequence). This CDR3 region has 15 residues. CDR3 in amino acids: CASSAAGLSNQPKHF. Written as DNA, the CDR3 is TGTGCCAGCAGCGCAGCGGGACTCTCCAATCAGCCCAAGCATTTT.

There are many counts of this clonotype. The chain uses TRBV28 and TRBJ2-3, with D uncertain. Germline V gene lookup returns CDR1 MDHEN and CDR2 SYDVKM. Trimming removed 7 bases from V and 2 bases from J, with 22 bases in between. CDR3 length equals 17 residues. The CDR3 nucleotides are TGTGCCAGCATTCCCCCCCCGATTTCGTTCCACACAGATACGCAGTATTTT. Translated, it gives CASIPPPISFHTDTQYF.

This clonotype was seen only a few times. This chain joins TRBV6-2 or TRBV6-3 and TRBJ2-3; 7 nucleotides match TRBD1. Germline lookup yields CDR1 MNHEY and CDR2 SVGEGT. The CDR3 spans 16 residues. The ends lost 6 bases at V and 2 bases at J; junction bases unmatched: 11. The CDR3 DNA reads TGTGCCAGCAGCTGGGACAGCGACATGTACACAGATACGCAGTATTTT. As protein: CASSWDSDMYTDTQYF.

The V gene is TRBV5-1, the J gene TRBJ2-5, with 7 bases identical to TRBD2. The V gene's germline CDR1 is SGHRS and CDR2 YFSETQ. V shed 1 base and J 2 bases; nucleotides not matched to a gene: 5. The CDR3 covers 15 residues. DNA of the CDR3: TGCGCCAGCAGCTTGAGGCCTAGCGGACAAGAGACCCAGTACTTC. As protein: CASSLRPSGQETQYF. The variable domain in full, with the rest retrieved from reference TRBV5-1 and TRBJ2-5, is KAGVTQTPRYLIKTRGQQVTLSCSPISGHRSVSWYQQTPGQGLQFLFEYFSETQRNKGNFPGRFSGRQFSNSRSEMNVSTLELGDSALYLCASSLRPSGQETQYFGPGTRLLVL.

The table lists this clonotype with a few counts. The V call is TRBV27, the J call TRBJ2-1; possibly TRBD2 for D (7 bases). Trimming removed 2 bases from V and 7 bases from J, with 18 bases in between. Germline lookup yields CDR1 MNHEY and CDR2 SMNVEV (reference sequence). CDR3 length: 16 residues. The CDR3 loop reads CASSLIGGGLGNEQFF. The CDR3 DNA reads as TGTGCCAGCAGTTTAATCGGCGGGGGCTTGGGGAATGAGCAGTTCTTC.

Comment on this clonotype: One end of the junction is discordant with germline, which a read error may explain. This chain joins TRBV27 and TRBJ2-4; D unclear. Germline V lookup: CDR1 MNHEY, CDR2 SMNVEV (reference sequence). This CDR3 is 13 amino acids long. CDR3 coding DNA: TGTGCCAGCAGTTTGGGTCAGAAAACCATTCAGTACTTC. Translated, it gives CASSLGQKTIQYF.

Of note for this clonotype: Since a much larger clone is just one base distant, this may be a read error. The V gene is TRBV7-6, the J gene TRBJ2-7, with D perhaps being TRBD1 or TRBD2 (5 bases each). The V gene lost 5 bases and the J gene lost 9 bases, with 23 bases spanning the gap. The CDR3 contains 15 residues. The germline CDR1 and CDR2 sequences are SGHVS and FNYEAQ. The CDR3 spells CASSPYVRSGDGQYF. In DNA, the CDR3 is TGTGCCAGCAGCCCTTATGTCCGGTCTGGGGACGGGCAGTACTTC.

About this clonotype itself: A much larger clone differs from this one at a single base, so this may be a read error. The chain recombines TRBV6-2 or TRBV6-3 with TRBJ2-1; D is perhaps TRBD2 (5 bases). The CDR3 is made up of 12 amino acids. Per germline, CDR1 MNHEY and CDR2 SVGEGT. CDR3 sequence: CASSYLEDERFF. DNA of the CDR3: TGTGCCAGCAGTTACTTGGAGGATGAGCGGTTCTTC.

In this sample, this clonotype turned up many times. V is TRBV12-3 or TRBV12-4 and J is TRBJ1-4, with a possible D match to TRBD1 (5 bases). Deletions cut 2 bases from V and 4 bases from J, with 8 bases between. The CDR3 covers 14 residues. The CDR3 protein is CASSLSGLNEKLFF. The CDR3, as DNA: TGTGCCAGCAGTTTATCGGGGCTTAATGAAAAACTGTTTTTT.

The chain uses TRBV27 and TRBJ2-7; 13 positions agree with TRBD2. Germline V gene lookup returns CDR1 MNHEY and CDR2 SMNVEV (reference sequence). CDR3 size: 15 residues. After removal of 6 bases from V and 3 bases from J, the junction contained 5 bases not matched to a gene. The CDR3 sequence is CASSTTSGGYYEQYF. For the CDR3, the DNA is TGTGCCAGCAGCACGACTAGCGGGGGGTACTACGAGCAGTACTTC.

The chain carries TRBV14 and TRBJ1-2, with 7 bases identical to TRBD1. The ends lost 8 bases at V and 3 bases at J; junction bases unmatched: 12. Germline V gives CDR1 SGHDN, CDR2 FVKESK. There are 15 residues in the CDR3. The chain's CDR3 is CASGKTGDGDYGYTF. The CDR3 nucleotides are TGTGCCAGCGGCAAAACAGGGGACGGTGACTATGGCTACACCTTC.

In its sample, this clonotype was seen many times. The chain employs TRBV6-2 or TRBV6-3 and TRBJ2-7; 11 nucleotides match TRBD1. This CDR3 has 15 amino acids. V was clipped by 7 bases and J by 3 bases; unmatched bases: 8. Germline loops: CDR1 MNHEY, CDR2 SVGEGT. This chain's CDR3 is CASNLPGQGDYEQYF. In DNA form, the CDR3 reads TGTGCCAGCAATCTCCCGGGACAGGGGGACTACGAGCAGTACTTC.

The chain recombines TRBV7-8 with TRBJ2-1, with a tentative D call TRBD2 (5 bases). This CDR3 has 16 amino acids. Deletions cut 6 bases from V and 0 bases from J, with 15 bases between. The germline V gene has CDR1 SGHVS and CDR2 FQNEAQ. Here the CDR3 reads CASSPLVGSSYNEQFF. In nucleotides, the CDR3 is TGTGCCAGCAGTCCTCTTGTGGGGAGCTCCTACAATGAGCAGTTCTTC.

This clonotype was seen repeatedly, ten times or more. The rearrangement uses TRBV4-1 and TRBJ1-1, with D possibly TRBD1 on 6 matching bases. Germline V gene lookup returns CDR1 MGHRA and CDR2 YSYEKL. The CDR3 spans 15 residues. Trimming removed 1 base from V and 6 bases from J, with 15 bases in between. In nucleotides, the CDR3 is TGCGCCAGCAGCCAAGTACAGGGCGTTTTGGCTGAAGCTTTCTTT. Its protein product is CASSQVQGVLAEAFF.

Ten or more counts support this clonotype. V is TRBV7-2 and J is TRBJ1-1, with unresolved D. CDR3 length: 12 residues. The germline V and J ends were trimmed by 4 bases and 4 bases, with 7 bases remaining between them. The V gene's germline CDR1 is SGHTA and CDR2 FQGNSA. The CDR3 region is CASSYRGTEAFF. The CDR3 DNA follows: TGTGCCAGCAGCTATCGGGGCACTGAAGCTTTCTTT.

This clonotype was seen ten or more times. CDR3 bases: TGTGCCAGCAGCACGACAGTCCCAGATACGCAGTATTTT. It yields the protein CASSTTVPDTQYF. This chain joins TRBV7-2 and TRBJ2-3, with D maybe TRBD1 (5 bases). The CDR3 totals 13 residues. Between the trimmed V and J ends, which lost 5 bases and 4 bases, there was a span of 10 bases. Germline assignment: CDR1 SGHTA and CDR2 FQGNSA. The whole variable domain, filled in from reference TRBV7-2 and TRBJ2-3, reads GAGVSQSPSNKVTEKGKDVELRCDPISGHTALYWYRQSLGQGLEFLIYFQGNSAPDKSGLPSDRFSAERTGGSVSTLTIQRTQQEDSAVYLCASSTTVPDTQYFGPGTRLTVL.

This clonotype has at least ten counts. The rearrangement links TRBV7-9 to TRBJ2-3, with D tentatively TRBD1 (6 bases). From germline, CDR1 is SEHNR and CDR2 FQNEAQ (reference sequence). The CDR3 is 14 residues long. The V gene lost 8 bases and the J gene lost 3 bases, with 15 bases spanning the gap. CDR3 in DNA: TGTGCCAGCCAAGGGGGTTTGACGACAGATACGCAGTATTTT. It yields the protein CASQGGLTTDTQYF.

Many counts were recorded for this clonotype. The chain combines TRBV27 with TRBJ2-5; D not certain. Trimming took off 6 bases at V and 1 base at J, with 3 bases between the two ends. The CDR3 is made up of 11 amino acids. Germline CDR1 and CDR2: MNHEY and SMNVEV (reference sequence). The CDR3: CASRFQETQYF. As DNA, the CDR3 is TGTGCCAGCAGATTCCAAGAGACCCAGTACTTC.